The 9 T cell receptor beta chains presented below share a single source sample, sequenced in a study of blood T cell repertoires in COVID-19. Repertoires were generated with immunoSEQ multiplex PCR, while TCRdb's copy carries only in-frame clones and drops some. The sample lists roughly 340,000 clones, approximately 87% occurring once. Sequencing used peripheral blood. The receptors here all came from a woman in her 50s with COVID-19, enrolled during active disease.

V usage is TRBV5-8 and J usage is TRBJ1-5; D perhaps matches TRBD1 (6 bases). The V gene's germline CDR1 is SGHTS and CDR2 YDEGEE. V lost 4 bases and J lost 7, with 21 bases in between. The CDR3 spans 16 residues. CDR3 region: CASSHPITTGAQPQHF. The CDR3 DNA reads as TGTGCCAGCAGCCACCCCATCACGACAGGTGCACAGCCCCAGCATTTT.

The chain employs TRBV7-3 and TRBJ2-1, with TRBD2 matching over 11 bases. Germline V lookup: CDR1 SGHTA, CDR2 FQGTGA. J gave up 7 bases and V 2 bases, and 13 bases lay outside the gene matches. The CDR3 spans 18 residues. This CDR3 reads CASSLVLPSGRKGNEQFF. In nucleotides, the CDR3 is TGTGCCAGCAGCTTAGTTTTGCCTAGCGGGAGGAAAGGGAATGAGCAGTTCTTC.

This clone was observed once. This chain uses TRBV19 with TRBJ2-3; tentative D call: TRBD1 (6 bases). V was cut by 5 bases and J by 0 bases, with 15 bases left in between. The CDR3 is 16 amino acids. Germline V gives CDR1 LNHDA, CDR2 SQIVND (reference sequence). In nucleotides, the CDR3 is TGTGCCAGTAGTGGCACAGGGACCCCTAGCACAGATACGCAGTATTTT. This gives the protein CASSGTGTPSTDTQYF.

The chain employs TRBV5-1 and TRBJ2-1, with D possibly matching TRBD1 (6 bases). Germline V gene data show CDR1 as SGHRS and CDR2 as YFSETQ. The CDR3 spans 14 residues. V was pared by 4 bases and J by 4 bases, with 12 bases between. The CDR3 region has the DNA TGCGCCAGCAGCAGGCGGACAGATTACAATGAGCAGTTCTTC. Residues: CASSRRTDYNEQFF.

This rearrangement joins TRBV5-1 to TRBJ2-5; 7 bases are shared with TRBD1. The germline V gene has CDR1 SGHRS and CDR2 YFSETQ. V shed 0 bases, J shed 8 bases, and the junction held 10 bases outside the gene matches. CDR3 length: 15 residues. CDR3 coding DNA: TGCGCCAGCAGCTTGGATGGTACAGGGGCGGACACCCAGTACTTC. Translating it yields CASSLDGTGADTQYF.

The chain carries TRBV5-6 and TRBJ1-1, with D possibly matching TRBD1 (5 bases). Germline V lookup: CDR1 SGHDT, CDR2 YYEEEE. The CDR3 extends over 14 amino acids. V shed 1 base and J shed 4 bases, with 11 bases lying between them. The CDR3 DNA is TGTGCCAGCAGCTTGTCTGGGAGGGGCACTGAAGCTTTCTTT. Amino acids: CASSLSGRGTEAFF.

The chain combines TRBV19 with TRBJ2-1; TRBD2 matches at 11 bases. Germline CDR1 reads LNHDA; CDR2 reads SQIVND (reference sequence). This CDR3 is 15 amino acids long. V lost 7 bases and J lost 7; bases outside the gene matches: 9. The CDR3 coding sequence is TGTGCCAGTACCTTTAGCGGGAGGGCCGGAAATGAGCAGTTCTTC. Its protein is CASTFSGRAGNEQFF.

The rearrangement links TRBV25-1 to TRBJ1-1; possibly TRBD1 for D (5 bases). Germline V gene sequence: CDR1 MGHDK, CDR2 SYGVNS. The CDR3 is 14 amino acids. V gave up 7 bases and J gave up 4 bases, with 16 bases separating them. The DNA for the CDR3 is TGTGCCAGCACCCCGACAGCCATGAGCACTGAAGCTTTCTTT. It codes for CASTPTAMSTEAFF.

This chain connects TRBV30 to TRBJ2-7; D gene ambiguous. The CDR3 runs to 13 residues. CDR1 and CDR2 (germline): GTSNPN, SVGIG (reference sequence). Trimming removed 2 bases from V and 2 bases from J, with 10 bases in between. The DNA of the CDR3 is TGTGCCTGGAGTAGACTTCGAACCTACGAGCAGTACTTC. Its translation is CAWSRLRTYEQYF.